These T cell receptor beta chains were read from a single sample in a study of blood T cell repertoires in COVID-19. The method was immunoSEQ multiplex PCR; TCRdb's version includes in-frame clones alone and lacks a portion of them. Of approximately 22,000 clones in the sample, approximately 92% were seen once. Input material: peripheral blood. These receptors all stem from a woman between 70 and 85 years old with active COVID-19. Each CDR3 is given with its conserved first and last residue. The D gene is left open where the match is weak. Not every row has a clone size; where given, it reads once, few, many or a size class.

d_gene | j_gene | v_gene | abundance | CDR3nt | CDR3aa
TRBD2 | TRBJ2-1 | TRBV4-1 | NA | TGCGCCAGCAGCCCAGGGAGGGCCCGCGGGAGCTCCTACAATGAGCAGTTCTTC | CASSPGRARGSSYNEQFF
NA | TRBJ2-2 | TRBV7-9 | NA | TGTGCCAGCAGCTCGGGCGGGGTGAACACCGGGGAGCTGTTTTTT | CASSSGGVNTGELFF
TRBD2 | TRBJ2-1 | TRBV6-2/TRBV6-3 | once | TGTGCCAGCAGTTACGGACTAGCGGGAGGTATGGATGAGCAGTTCTTC | CASSYGLAGGMDEQFF
NA | TRBJ2-3 | TRBV28 | once | TGTGCCAGCAGTCAGGACACCTACACAGATACGCAGTATTTT | CASSQDTYTDTQYF
NA | TRBJ2-2 | TRBV7-9 | NA | TGTGCCAGCAGCTCCTACAGGGCGTCCGGGGAGCTGTTTTTT | CASSSYRASGELFF
NA | TRBJ2-5 | TRBV29-1 | once | TGCAGCGTTGTAGGGGCGAACCAAGAGACCCAGTACTTC | CSVVGANQETQYF
TRBD1 | TRBJ2-3 | TRBV24-1 | NA | TGTGCCACCAGTGACTTGGGACAGGGGTCCCTTTCCGCGCAGTATTTT | CATSDLGQGSLSAQYF
TRBD1 | TRBJ2-5 | TRBV4-2 | NA | TGTGCCAGCAGCCATGGGGACAGGGCCCAAGAGACCCAGTACTTC | CASSHGDRAQETQYF
NA | TRBJ2-7 | TRBV7-2 | NA | TGTGCCAGCAGCTTAGCGACAGCCTACGAGCAGTACTTC | CASSLATAYEQYF
NA | TRBJ1-5 | TRBV10-3 | NA | TGTGCCATCAGCAGGGACACCTATAGCAATCAGCCCCAGCATTTT | CAISRDTYSNQPQHF
NA | TRBJ1-2 | TRBV6-5 | NA | TGTGCCAGCACCCAAGAAGGTATCGGGGGCTACACCTTC | CASTQEGIGGYTF
NA | TRBJ1-3 | TRBV10-1 | NA | TGCGCGGGGGGGGGATCAGGAAACACCATATATTTT | CAGGGSGNTIYF
TRBD2 | TRBJ2-7 | TRBV7-2 | NA | TGTGCCAGCAGTCCCAGACTAGCGTTCTCCTACGAGCAGTACTTC | CASSPRLAFSYEQYF
TRBD2 | TRBJ2-7 | TRBV4-1 | NA | TGCGCCAGCAGCCTTGGGACTAGCGACGAGCAGTACTTC | CASSLGTSDEQYF
TRBD1 | TRBJ2-1 | TRBV5-4 | NA | TGTGCCAGCAGCTTAAAAGGGACAGGAGTTAATGAGCAGTTCTTC | CASSLKGTGVNEQFF
NA | TRBJ2-5 | TRBV6-2/TRBV6-3 | once | TGTGCCAGCAGTTACCGACAGCACCAAGAGACCCAGTACTTC | CASSYRQHQETQYF
TRBD2 | TRBJ2-1 | TRBV27 | NA | TGTGCCAGCAGTACCCTGACTAGCAACAATGAGCAGTTCTTC | CASSTLTSNNEQFF
NA | TRBJ1-6 | TRBV5-1 | NA | TGCGCCAGCAGCTTGGAGTCGGATAATTCACCCCTCCACTTT | CASSLESDNSPLHF
TRBD1 | TRBJ1-1 | TRBV4-3 | NA | TGCGCCAGCAGCCAATCAGGGGGCGGACAGCTCACTGAAGCTTTCTTT | CASSQSGGGQLTEAFF
TRBD2 | TRBJ2-7 | TRBV5-1 | NA | TGCGCCAGCAGCTTGGGGGGAGGGACCTACGAGCAGTACTTC | CASSLGGGTYEQYF
TRBD2 | TRBJ2-1 | TRBV10-2 | NA | TGCGCCAGCAGTGAAAGGGTAGCGGGAGCAAATGAGCAGTTCTTC | CASSERVAGANEQFF
NA | TRBJ2-2 | TRBV18 | NA | TGTGCCAGCTCTCAATACAGGGTTCCCGGGGAGCTGTTTTTT | CASSQYRVPGELFF
NA | TRBJ1-2 | TRBV27 | NA | TGTGCCAGCAGTTTTGGGGGGATCGGAGGCTACACCTTC | CASSFGGIGGYTF
TRBD1 | TRBJ2-1 | TRBV10-3 | NA | TGTGCCACCGAACCCCCGGGACAGAGCCACCATGAGCAGTTCTTC | CATEPPGQSHHEQFF
TRBD2 | TRBJ2-5 | TRBV19 | NA | TGTGCCAGTAGTACCCCTGGACTAGCGGGAGCGATCGAGACCCAGTACTTC | CASSTPGLAGAIETQYF
NA | TRBJ1-1 | TRBV6-5 | NA | TGTGCCAGCACAGTACAGGGATACAGTGAAGCTTTCTTT | CASTVQGYSEAFF
NA | TRBJ1-4 | TRBV7-2 | NA | TGTGCCAGCAGCTTATTTTTTACAGGGCGAGGGGAAAAACTGTTTTTT | CASSLFFTGRGEKLFF
TRBD2 | TRBJ2-1 | TRBV7-3 | NA | TGTGCCAGCAGCCTCCTGGGAGGGAGCTCCTACAATGAGCAGTTCTTC | CASSLLGGSSYNEQFF
NA | TRBJ1-5 | TRBV19 | NA | TGTGCCAGTAGTCCCCGGGATAGCAATCAGCCCCAGCATTTT | CASSPRDSNQPQHF
NA | TRBJ1-6 | TRBV10-3 | few | TGTGCCACCAGCAGCTCCTATAATTCACCCCTCCACTTT | CATSSSYNSPLHF
NA | TRBJ2-7 | TRBV6-4 | NA | TGTGCCAGCAGTAGGGACTGGGCGGGCGAGCAGTACTTC | CASSRDWAGEQYF
NA | TRBJ1-2 | TRBV6-5 | NA | TGTGCCACTCGACGCGGGGGAGGCTATGGCTACACCTTC | CATRRGGGYGYTF
NA | TRBJ2-2 | TRBV27 | NA | TGTGCCAGCAGTTTGTTGCTAGCCGGGGAGCTGTTTTTT | CASSLLLAGELFF
TRBD1 | TRBJ2-7 | TRBV18 | NA | TGTGCCAGCTCATACGGGACAGAAATCTACGAGCAGTACTTC | CASSYGTEIYEQYF
NA | TRBJ2-5 | TRBV20-1 | NA | TGCAGTGCTAGTTCCGGGGGAAGTTTAGGGGAGACCCAGTACTTC | CSASSGGSLGETQYF
TRBD1 | TRBJ1-2 | TRBV18 | NA | TGTGCCAGCTCCTCCAAAGCGACAGGGAATGGCTACACCTTC | CASSSKATGNGYTF
NA | TRBJ1-6 | TRBV3-1/TRBV3-2 | NA | TGTGCCAGCAGCCAAGTCTCGGGGAATTCACCCCTCCACTTT | CASSQVSGNSPLHF
TRBD2 | TRBJ2-7 | TRBV27 | NA | TGTGCCAGCTCCTCGATAGCGGGAGTGGCCGAGCAGTACTTC | CASSSIAGVAEQYF
NA | TRBJ1-5 | TRBV4-3 | NA | TGCGCCAGCAGCCAAGATGGGGGGACGGGGAATCAGCCCCAGCATTTT | CASSQDGGTGNQPQHF
NA | TRBJ1-5 | TRBV7-2 | NA | TGTGCCAGCAGCTTAGGCAGGGTCGGACAGCCCCAGCATTTT | CASSLGRVGQPQHF
TRBD2 | TRBJ2-3 | TRBV2 | few | TGTGCCAGCAGTGGACTAGCGGGGAGCACAGATACGCAGTATTTT | CASSGLAGSTDTQYF
NA | TRBJ2-1 | TRBV12-3/TRBV12-4 | NA | TGTGCCAGCAGCCCTCTAGTCAATGAGCAGTTCTTC | CASSPLVNEQFF
NA | TRBJ1-2 | TRBV10-3 | NA | TGTGCCATCAGTGAGACATTACAGCCTAACTATGGCTACACCTTC | CAISETLQPNYGYTF
NA | TRBJ2-7 | TRBV4-2 | NA | TGTGCCAGCAGCCCGAGCGGGTATACCTACGAGCAGTACTTC | CASSPSGYTYEQYF
TRBD1 | TRBJ2-2 | TRBV6-5 | NA | TGTGCCAGCAGGGAGGACAGGGCGAACACCGGGGAGCTGTTTTTT | CASREDRANTGELFF
NA | TRBJ2-5 | TRBV6-5 | few | TGTGCCAGCATGGCAGGGTTTGAGACCCAGTACTTC | CASMAGFETQYF
NA | TRBJ1-1 | TRBV14 | once | TGTGCCAGCAGCCTTCGTGTAGGGAGGGCCACTGAAGCTTTCTTT | CASSLRVGRATEAFF
NA | TRBJ1-2 | TRBV21-1 | NA | TGTGCCAGCAGCAACGGACAGGGTATCTATGGCTACACCTTC | CASSNGQGIYGYTF
NA | TRBJ2-7 | TRBV7-9 | NA | TGTGCCAGCAGCCCCGAGGCCTACGAGCAGTACTTC | CASSPEAYEQYF